These 20 T cell receptor beta chains were all obtained from the same sample, sequenced in a study of T cells in localized non-small cell lung cancer. TCRdb's copy holds only in-frame clones and misses some; the assay was immunoSEQ multiplex PCR. The table lists about 59,000 clones, 91% of them singletons. Material: peripheral blood, obtained before any cancer treatment. These receptors were taken from a man between 35 and 75 years old with stage I lung adenocarcinoma.

The count of this clone is one. CDR3 bases: TGTGCCAGTAGTGTCCTCCCCACAGGGGGTGAAGGCTACGAGCAGTACTTC. Translating it yields CASSVLPTGGEGYEQYF. The chain employs TRBV19 and TRBJ2-7; the match to TRBD1 covers 8 bases. Germline values: CDR1 LNHDA, CDR2 SQIVND (reference sequence). This CDR3 is 17 amino acids long. Unmatched junction bases numbered 15, after V lost 5 bases and J lost 3 bases.

The chain joins TRBV6-5 to TRBJ2-3; TRBD2 matches at 11 bases. This CDR3 contains 15 residues. Germline trimming cut 8 bases from V and 2 bases from J; bases unmatched to any gene: 6. CDR1 MNHEY and CDR2 SVGAGI come from the germline V gene. CDR3 residues: CASRSGRGSTDTQYF. The CDR3 DNA follows: TGTGCCAGCCGTAGCGGGAGGGGCTCCACAGATACGCAGTATTTT.

The chain recombines TRBV27 with TRBJ1-4, with D possibly matching TRBD1 (6 bases). Germline CDR1 MNHEY, CDR2 SMNVEV (reference sequence). The CDR3 runs 15 residues. Trimming removed 5 bases from V and 8 bases from J, with 18 bases in between. The CDR3 is CASSAYRRGGEKLFF. The CDR3 DNA reads as TGTGCCAGCAGTGCCTACAGGAGAGGGGGGGAAAAACTGTTTTTT.

V usage is TRBV28 and J usage is TRBJ2-7; 12 bases map to TRBD1. Germline assignment: CDR1 MDHEN and CDR2 SYDVKM. V trimming: 6 bases; J trimming: 5 bases; junction bases outside the gene matches: 11. The CDR3 length is 16 residues. The CDR3 nucleotides read TGTGCCAGCAGGGGACAGGGGGCGCGTTTTATCCACGAGCAGTACTTC. Its protein is CASRGQGARFIHEQYF.

This clone occurred a few times. This rearrangement joins TRBV5-4 to TRBJ2-4, with 11 bases aligning to TRBD2. Trimming took 5 bases from V and 8 from J; bases not matched to a gene: 18. CDR3 length: 18 amino acids. Germline V CDR1 and CDR2: SGHNT, YYREEE (reference sequence). CDR3 in amino acids: CASSFLGTSGLHADIQYF. In nucleotides, the CDR3 is TGTGCCAGCAGTTTCTTGGGGACTAGCGGTTTACACGCGGACATTCAGTACTTC.

The chain recombines TRBV6-5 with TRBJ1-2; no clear D gene. This CDR3 contains 13 residues. Trimming removed 2 bases at V and 6 bases at J, with 10 bases between. Germline CDR1 and CDR2: MNHEY and SVGAGI. CDR3 DNA: TGTGCCAGCAGTTACACGAAGGGAGATGGCTACACCTTC. Translated: CASSYTKGDGYTF.

This rearrangement joins TRBV27 to TRBJ2-3; D is ambiguous. Germline V gives CDR1 MNHEY, CDR2 SMNVEV (reference sequence). Trimming shortened V by 0 bases and J by 7 bases, and 8 bases separated the two germline ends. CDR3 size: 13 residues. The CDR3 region is CASSLSKTNTQYF. CDR3 bases: TGTGCCAGCAGTTTATCGAAGACAAATACGCAGTATTTT.

This clone was picked up one time. The rearrangement joins TRBV2 to TRBJ2-7; tentatively, D is TRBD2 (6 bases). The CDR3 has 15 amino acids. CDR1 SNHLY and CDR2 FYNNEI come from the germline V gene. Between the trimmed V and J ends, which lost 5 bases and 3 bases, there was a span of 17 bases. In nucleotides, the CDR3 is TGTGCCAGCAGTTCCTTGGGGGGAGGAGGCTACGAGCAGTACTTC. Residues: CASSSLGGGGYEQYF.

V is TRBV5-4 and J is TRBJ2-1, with D unresolved. The V end lost 4 bases, the J end lost 8 bases, and 13 bases lay between the germline ends. This CDR3 comprises 13 residues. Germline V gene data show CDR1 as SGHNT and CDR2 as YYREEE (reference sequence). This CDR3 is CASSRDLADEQFF. The CDR3 nucleotides are TGTGCCAGCAGCCGAGACCTTGCAGATGAGCAGTTCTTC.

The gene calls are TRBV9 and TRBJ2-1, with TRBD2 matching 13 bases. V lost 2 bases, J lost 8 bases, and 4 bases stayed unmatched. CDR1 SGDLS and CDR2 YYNGEE come from the germline V gene. The CDR3 has 15 amino acids. CDR3 coding DNA: TGTGCCAGCAGCGTCGGACTAGCGGGAGTCCATGAGCAGTTCTTC. Protein sequence: CASSVGLAGVHEQFF.

As DNA, the CDR3 is TGTGCCAGCAGTACTATCCTCTACAATGAGCAGTTCTTC. This translates into CASSTILYNEQFF. This chain links TRBV11-3 with TRBJ2-1, with D unresolved. Trimming shortened V by 6 bases and J by 3 bases, and 9 bases separated the two germline ends. The CDR3 runs 13 residues. CDR1 SGHNT and CDR2 YENEEA come from the germline V gene.

This chain uses TRBV29-1 with TRBJ1-2; no clear D gene. The V gene's germline CDR1 is SQVTM and CDR2 ANQGSEA. CDR3 length equals 14 residues. V shed 2 bases and J shed 5 bases, with 15 bases lying between them. CDR3: CSVETPPGSYGYTF. The CDR3 DNA reads as TGCAGCGTTGAAACCCCTCCCGGCTCATATGGCTACACCTTC.

This sequence joins TRBV5-4 and TRBJ1-2; D is uncertain. Trimming cost V 1 base and J 8 bases, with 12 bases left between them. The CDR3 sequence is 13 residues long. The germline gives CDR1 SGHNT, CDR2 YYREEE (reference sequence). The CDR3 bases are TGTGCCAGCAGCTTGTCAGGCGGAGGGGGCTACACCTTC. This translates into CASSLSGGGGYTF.

The V call is TRBV5-5, the J call TRBJ2-7; TRBD1 or TRBD2 may be the D gene (6 bases each). Trimming shortened V by 3 bases and J by 3 bases, and 13 bases separated the two germline ends. Germline-derived CDR1 and CDR2 are SGHKS and YYEKEE (reference sequence). The CDR3 length is 14 residues. CDR3 region: CASSYRGTNYEQYF. In nucleotides, the CDR3 is TGTGCCAGCAGCTACCGGGGGACAAACTACGAGCAGTACTTC. The full variable domain, in which reference TRBV5-5 and TRBJ2-7 provide the parts outside the CDR3, is DAGVTQSPTHLIKTRGQQVTLRCSPISGHKSVSWYQQVLGQGPQFIFQYYEKEERGRGNFPDRFSARQFPNYSSELNVNALLLGDSALYLCASSYRGTNYEQYFGPGTRLTVT.

The rearrangement links TRBV7-2 to TRBJ2-7; no definite D call. Germline CDR1 reads SGHTA; CDR2 reads FQGNSA. Deletions cut 5 bases from V and 1 base from J, with 15 bases between. The CDR3 runs 15 residues. The CDR3 bases are TGTGCCAGCAGCCCGTACTTAGCTAGTTCCTACGAGCAGTACTTC. Translation: CASSPYLASSYEQYF.

The chain has TRBV7-9 and TRBJ2-1; D is possibly TRBD1 (5 bases). CDR3 length: 15 amino acids. Germline-derived CDR1 and CDR2 are SEHNR and FQNEAQ (reference sequence). V shed 1 base and J shed 4 bases, with 11 bases lying between them. The CDR3 DNA reads TGTGCCAGCAGCTTAGTAAGGGGTCTGTACAATGAGCAGTTCTTC. It codes for CASSLVRGLYNEQFF.

This chain links TRBV6-1 with TRBJ1-2, with TRBD1 as a possible D gene (6 bases). The V gene lost 2 bases and the J gene lost 2 bases, with 9 bases spanning the gap. This CDR3 is 14 amino acids long. The V gene's germline CDR1 is MNHNS and CDR2 SASEGT. CDR3 loop: CASSEQGRNYGYTF. CDR3 bases: TGTGCCAGCAGTGAACAGGGGAGGAACTATGGCTACACCTTC.

The CDR3 here is CASSAWSATNEKLFF. In DNA, the CDR3 is TGTGCCAGCAGTGCATGGAGTGCAACTAATGAAAAACTGTTTTTT. The chain has TRBV6-1 and TRBJ1-4; D unresolved. Germline V gene lookup returns CDR1 MNHNS and CDR2 SASEGT. V shed 4 bases and J shed 0 bases, with 9 bases lying between them. The CDR3 has 15 residues.

V usage is TRBV5-1 and J usage is TRBJ1-1, with a possible D match to TRBD1 (5 bases). The germline gives CDR1 SGHRS, CDR2 YFSETQ. The CDR3 has 14 amino acids. With 1 base removed from V and 1 base from J, the gap between germline ends came to 8 bases. The CDR3 DNA is TGCGCCAGCAGCTTGTGGGACGGGAACACTGAAGCTTTCTTT. It translates to CASSLWDGNTEAFF.

This clone is a singleton in its sample. The rearrangement links TRBV19 to TRBJ1-5; D is possibly TRBD1 (5 bases). The ends were cut back, 3 bases at V and 6 bases at J, with 15 bases in the middle. CDR1 is LNHDA, CDR2 SQIVND, per germline (reference sequence). The CDR3 consists of 15 residues. The CDR3 nucleotides are TGTGCCAGTAGTATCGGGGGTAGTGGTAGTCAGCCCCAGCATTTT. This gives the protein CASSIGGSGSQPQHF.